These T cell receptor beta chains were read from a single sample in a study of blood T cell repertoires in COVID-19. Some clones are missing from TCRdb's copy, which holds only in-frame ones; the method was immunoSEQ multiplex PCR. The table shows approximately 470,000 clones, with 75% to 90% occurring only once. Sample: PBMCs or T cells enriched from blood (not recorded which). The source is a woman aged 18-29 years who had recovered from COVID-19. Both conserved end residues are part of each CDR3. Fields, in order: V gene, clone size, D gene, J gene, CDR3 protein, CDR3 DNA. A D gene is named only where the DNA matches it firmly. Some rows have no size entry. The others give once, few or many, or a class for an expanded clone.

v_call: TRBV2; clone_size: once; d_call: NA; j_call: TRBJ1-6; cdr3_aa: CASGGYSNSPLHF; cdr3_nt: TGTGCCAGCGGGGGGTATAGTAATTCACCCCTCCACTTT
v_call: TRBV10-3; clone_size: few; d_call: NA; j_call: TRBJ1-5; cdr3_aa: CAISEYEGDSNQPQHF; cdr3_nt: TGTGCCATCAGTGAGTATGAGGGCGATAGCAATCAGCCCCAGCATTTT
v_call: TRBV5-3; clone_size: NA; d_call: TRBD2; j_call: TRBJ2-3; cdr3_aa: CARSLQLAGAEDTQYF; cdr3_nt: TGTGCCAGAAGCCTACAACTAGCGGGGGCCGAGGATACGCAGTATTTT
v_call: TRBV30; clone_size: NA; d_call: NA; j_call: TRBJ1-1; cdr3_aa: CAWLGGPNTEAFF; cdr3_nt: TGTGCCTGGCTCGGCGGGCCGAACACTGAAGCTTTCTTT
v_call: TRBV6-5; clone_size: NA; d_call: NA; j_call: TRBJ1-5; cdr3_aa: CATKRGAREPQHF; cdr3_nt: TGTGCCACCAAGCGGGGGGCGAGGGAGCCCCAGCATTTT
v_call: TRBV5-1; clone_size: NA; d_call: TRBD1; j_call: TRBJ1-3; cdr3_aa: CASSLRQGETGNTIYF; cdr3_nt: TGCGCCAGCAGCTTACGACAGGGAGAAACTGGAAACACCATATATTTT
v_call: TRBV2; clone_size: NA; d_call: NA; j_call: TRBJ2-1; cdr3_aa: CASHLAFFSYNEQFF; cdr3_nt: TGTGCCAGCCACCTAGCGTTCTTCTCCTACAATGAGCAGTTCTTC
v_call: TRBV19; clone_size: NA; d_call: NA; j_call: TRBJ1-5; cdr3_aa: CASSDPGHPEYSNQPQHF; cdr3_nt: TGTGCCAGTAGTGACCCGGGACATCCCGAGTATAGCAATCAGCCCCAGCATTTT
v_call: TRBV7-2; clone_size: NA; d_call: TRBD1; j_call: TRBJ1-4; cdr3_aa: CASSFYRGGEKLFF; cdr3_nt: TGTGCCAGCAGCTTTTACAGGGGTGGTGAAAAACTGTTTTTT
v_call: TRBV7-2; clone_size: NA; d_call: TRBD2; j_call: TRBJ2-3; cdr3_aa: CASSRNHTSGGSTDTQYF; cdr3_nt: TGTGCCAGCAGCCGGAACCATACTAGCGGGGGTAGCACAGATACGCAGTATTTT
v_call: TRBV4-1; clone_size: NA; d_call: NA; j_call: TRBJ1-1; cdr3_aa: CASSPQGGVTEAFF; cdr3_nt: TGCGCCAGCTCCCCCCAGGGAGGGGTCACTGAAGCTTTCTTT
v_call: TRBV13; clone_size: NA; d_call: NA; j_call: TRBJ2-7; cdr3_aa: CASSLSQDYYEQYF; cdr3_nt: TGTGCCAGCAGCTTATCTCAGGACTACTACGAGCAGTACTTC
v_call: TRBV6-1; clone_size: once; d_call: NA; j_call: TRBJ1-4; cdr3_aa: CASSENRLMEKLFF; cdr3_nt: TGTGCCAGCAGTGAAAACCGCCTAATGGAAAAACTGTTTTTT
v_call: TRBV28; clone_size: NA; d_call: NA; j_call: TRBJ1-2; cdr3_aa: CASSLEYNYGYTF; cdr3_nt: TGTGCCAGCAGTTTAGAGTATAACTATGGCTACACCTTC
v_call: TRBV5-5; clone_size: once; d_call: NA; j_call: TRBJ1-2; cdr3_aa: CASSSVIRVGSYGYTF; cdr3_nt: TGTGCCAGCAGCAGTGTTATCAGGGTAGGCAGCTATGGCTACACCTTC
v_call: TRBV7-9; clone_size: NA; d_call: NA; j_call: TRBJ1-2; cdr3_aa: CASSHSDRFKNGYTF; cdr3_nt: TGTGCCAGCAGCCATTCCGACAGGTTTAAGAATGGCTACACCTTC
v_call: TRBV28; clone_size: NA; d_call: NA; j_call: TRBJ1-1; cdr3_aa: CASKTGNTEAFF; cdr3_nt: TGTGCCAGCAAGACGGGAAACACTGAAGCTTTCTTT
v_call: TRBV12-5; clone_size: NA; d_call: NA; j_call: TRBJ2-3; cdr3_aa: CASALSTDTQYF; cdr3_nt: TGTGCTAGTGCCCTTTCCACAGATACGCAGTATTTT
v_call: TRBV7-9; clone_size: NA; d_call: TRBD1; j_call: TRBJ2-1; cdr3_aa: CASSSGTGGNDEQFF; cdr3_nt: TGTGCCAGCAGCTCAGGGACAGGGGGTAATGATGAGCAGTTCTTC
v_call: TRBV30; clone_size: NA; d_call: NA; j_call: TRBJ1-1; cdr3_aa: CAWNLMGRSEAFF; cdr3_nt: TGTGCCTGGAACTTAATGGGGCGGTCTGAAGCTTTCTTT
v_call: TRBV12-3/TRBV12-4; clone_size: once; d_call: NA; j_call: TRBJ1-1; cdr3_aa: CASSFGLNTEAFF; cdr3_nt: TGTGCCAGCAGTTTTGGGCTGAACACTGAAGCTTTCTTT
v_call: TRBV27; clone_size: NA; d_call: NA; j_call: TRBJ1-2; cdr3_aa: CASSLGLAGGYGYTF; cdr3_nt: TGTGCCAGCAGTTTGGGTTTGGCTGGGGGGTATGGCTACACCTTC
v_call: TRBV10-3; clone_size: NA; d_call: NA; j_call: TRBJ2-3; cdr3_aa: CAISGRGDTQYF; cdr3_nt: TGTGCCATCAGTGGACGGGGTGATACGCAGTATTTT
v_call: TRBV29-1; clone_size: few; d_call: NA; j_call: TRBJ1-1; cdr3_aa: CSTTGPDEAFF; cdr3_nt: TGCAGCACTACAGGACCCGATGAAGCTTTCTTT
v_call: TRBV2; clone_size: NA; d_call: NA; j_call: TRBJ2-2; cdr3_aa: CASRLDRPTTGELFF; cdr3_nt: TGTGCCAGCAGACTAGACAGGCCCACAACCGGGGAGCTGTTTTTT
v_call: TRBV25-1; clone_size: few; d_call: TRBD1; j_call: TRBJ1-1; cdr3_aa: CASSPGGLNTEAFF; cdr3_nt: TGTGCCAGCAGCCCAGGGGGCTTGAACACTGAAGCTTTCTTT
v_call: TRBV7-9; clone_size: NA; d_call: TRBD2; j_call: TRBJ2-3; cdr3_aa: CASLHLAGLTDTQYF; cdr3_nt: TGTGCCAGTCTTCACTTAGCGGGGCTCACAGATACGCAGTATTTT
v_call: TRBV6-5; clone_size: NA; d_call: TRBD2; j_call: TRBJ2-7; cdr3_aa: CASRRGGENNEQYF; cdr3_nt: TGTGCCAGCCGTCGCGGGGGGGAAAATAACGAGCAGTACTTC
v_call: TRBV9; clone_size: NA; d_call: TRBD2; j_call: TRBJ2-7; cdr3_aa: CASSVTGTSDEQYF; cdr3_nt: TGTGCCAGCAGCGTAACCGGGACTAGCGACGAGCAGTACTTC
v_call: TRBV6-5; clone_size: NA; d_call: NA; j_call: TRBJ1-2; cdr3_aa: CASRPDSTYNYGYTF; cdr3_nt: TGTGCCAGCAGACCCGACAGCACTTATAACTATGGCTACACCTTC
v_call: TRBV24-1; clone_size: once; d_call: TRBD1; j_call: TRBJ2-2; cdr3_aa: CATSDRTGGDTGELFF; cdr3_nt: TGTGCCACCAGTGATCGGACAGGGGGGGACACCGGGGAGCTGTTTTTT
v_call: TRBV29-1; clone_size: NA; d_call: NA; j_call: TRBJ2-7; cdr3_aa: CSVGTGTYEQYF; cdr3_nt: TGCAGCGTTGGTACAGGGACCTACGAGCAGTACTTC
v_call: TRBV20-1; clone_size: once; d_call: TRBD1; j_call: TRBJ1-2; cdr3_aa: CSASPIKRGQGDKGYGYTF; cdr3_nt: TGCAGTGCTAGTCCAATTAAACGGGGACAGGGGGATAAAGGCTATGGCTACACCTTC
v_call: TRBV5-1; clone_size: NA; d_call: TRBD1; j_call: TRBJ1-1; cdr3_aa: CASSFSGGTEAFF; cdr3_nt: TGCGCCAGCAGCTTCTCAGGGGGCACTGAAGCTTTCTTT
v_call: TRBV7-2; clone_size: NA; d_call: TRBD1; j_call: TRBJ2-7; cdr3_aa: CASSLKYRGTGYEQYF; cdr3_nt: TGTGCCAGCAGCTTAAAATACCGGGGGACAGGCTACGAGCAGTACTTC
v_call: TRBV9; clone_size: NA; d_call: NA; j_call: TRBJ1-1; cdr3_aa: CASSVASTGEAFF; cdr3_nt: TGTGCCAGCAGCGTAGCCTCTACAGGTGAAGCTTTCTTT
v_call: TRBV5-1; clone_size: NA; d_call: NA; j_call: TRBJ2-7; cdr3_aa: CASSPSFYEQYF; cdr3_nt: TGCGCCAGCAGCCCGTCCTTCTACGAGCAGTACTTC
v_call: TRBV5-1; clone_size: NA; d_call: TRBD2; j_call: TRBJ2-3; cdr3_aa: CASSLTSGEEDTQYF; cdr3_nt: TGCGCCAGCAGCTTGACTAGCGGGGAGGAAGATACGCAGTATTTT
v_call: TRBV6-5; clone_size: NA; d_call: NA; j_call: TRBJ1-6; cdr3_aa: CASTGGSYNSPLHF; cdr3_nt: TGTGCCAGCACGGGAGGCTCCTATAATTCACCCCTCCACTTT
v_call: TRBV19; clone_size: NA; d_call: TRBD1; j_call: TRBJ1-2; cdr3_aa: CASRRRTGLDYGYTF; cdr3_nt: TGTGCCAGTAGACGAAGGACAGGGTTGGACTATGGCTACACCTTC
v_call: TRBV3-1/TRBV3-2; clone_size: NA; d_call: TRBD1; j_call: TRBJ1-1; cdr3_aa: CASSQGKQGAQVNEAFF; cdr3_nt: TGTGCCAGCAGCCAAGGTAAACAGGGGGCGCAGGTAAATGAAGCTTTCTTT
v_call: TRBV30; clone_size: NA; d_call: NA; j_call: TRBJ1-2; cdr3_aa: CAWSSGANYGYTF; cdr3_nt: TGTGCCTGGAGTTCAGGGGCCAACTATGGCTACACCTTC
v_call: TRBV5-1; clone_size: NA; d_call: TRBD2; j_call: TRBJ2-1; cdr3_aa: CASSSSPSGGSYNEQFF; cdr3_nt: TGCGCCAGCAGCTCCTCCCCTAGCGGGGGGTCCTACAATGAGCAGTTCTTC
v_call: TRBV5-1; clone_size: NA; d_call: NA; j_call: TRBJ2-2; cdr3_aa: CASSLWGLRTNTGELFF; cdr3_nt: TGCGCCAGCAGCTTGTGGGGCCTAAGGACGAACACCGGGGAGCTGTTTTTT
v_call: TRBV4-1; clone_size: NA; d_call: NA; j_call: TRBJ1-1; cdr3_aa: CASSGRTRGNTEAFF; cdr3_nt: TGCGCCAGCAGCGGAAGGACTAGGGGGAACACTGAAGCTTTCTTT
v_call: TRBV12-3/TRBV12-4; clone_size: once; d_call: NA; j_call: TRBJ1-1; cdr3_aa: CASSLQGNTEAFF; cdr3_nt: TGTGCCAGCAGCTTGCAGGGGAACACTGAAGCTTTCTTT
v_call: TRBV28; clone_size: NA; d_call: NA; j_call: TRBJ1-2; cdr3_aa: CASSLRVEQSYGYTF; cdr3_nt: TGTGCCAGCAGTTTGAGGGTGGAACAGTCCTATGGCTACACCTTC
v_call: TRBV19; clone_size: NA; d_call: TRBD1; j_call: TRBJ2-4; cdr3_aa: CASGTGQGYIQYF; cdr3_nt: TGTGCCAGTGGCACCGGACAGGGATACATTCAGTACTTC
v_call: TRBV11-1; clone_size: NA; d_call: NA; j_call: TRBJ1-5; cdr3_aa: CASSWRDGNQPQHF; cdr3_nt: TGTGCCAGCAGCTGGAGGGACGGCAATCAGCCCCAGCATTTT
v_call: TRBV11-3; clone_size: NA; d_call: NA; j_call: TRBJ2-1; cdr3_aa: CASSSLTGDNEQFF; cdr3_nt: TGTGCCAGCAGCTCCCTAACCGGGGACAATGAGCAGTTCTTC
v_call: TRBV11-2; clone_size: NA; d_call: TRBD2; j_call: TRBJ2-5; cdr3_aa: CASRRPGTKETQYF; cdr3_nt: TGTGCCAGCCGCCGACCCGGGACTAAAGAGACCCAGTACTTC
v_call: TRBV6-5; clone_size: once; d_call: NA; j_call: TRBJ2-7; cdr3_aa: CASRRHTGGNEQYF; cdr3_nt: TGTGCCAGCAGAAGACATACGGGGGGCAACGAGCAGTACTTC
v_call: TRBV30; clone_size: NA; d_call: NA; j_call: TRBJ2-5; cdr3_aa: CAWSRGRETQYF; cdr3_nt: TGTGCCTGGAGTCGGGGTAGAGAGACCCAGTACTTC
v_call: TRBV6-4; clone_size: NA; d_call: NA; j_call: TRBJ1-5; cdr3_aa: CASSDRRANQPQHF; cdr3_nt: TGTGCCAGCAGTGACCGGAGGGCCAATCAGCCCCAGCATTTT
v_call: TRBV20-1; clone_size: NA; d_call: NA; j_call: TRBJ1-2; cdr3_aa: CSAPHPQIYTF; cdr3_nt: TGCAGTGCCCCCCACCCCCAGATCTACACCTTC
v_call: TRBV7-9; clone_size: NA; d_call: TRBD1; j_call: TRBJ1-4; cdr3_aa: CASSSPQGGRTNEKLFF; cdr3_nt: TGTGCCAGCAGCTCCCCTCAGGGGGGCAGGACTAATGAAAAACTGTTTTTT
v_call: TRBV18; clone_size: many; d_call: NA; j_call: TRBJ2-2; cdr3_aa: CASSPNRLGTGELFF; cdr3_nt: TGTGCCAGCTCACCCAACAGGCTCGGGACCGGGGAGCTGTTTTTT
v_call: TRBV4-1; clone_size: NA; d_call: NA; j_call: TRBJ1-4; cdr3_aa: CASSPAGDRSTNEKLFF; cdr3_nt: TGCGCCAGCAGCCCGGCGGGGGATAGGTCTACTAATGAAAAACTGTTTTTT
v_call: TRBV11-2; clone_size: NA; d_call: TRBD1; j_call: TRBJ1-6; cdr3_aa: CASSSWGTGDSPLHF; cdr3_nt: TGTGCCAGCAGCTCATGGGGGACAGGGGATTCACCCCTCCACTTT